This T cell receptor (beta chain) was sequenced for a study of shared clonotypes between healthy human individuals. Only in-frame clones appear in the TCRdb table, and some are missing; sequencing was by immunoSEQ multiplex PCR. In the table there are 450,000 to 500,000 clones, 79% of which are singletons. Trimming removed 4 bases at V and 5 bases at J, with 10 bases between. The CDR3 is made up of 13 amino acids. Germline V gene data show CDR1 as SGDLS and CDR2 as YYNGEE. The clonotype comes from a woman aged 40 to 50 in good health. Some clones in this sample may be carry-over from other donors' samples. This chain joins TRBV9 and TRBJ2-1; no clear D. The sequencing sample was made of PBMCs. The CDR3 reads CASSLHRDNEQFF. The CDR3 DNA reads as TGTGCCAGCAGCTTACACCGGGACAATGAGCAGTTCTTC. Filled out from reference TRBV9 and TRBJ2-1, the complete variable domain reads DSGVTQTPKHLITATGQRVTLRCSPRSGDLSVYWYQQSLDQGLQFLIQYYNGEERAKGNILERFSAQQFPDLHSELNLSSLELGDSALYFCASSLHRDNEQFFGPGTRLTVL.